This T cell receptor (beta chain) was recovered during a study of neurological immune-mediated disorders. Whole-study findings and limits: The study found no CDR3 amino acid sequences shared by expanded clones across subjects, suggesting private repertoires in all groups.

J gave up 7 bases and V 6 bases, and 9 bases lay outside the gene matches. Germline-derived CDR1 and CDR2 are DFQATT and SNEGSKA (reference sequence). The CDR3 totals 14 residues. In its sample, this clonotype was seen many times. What it binds is unknown. The study built unsorted libraries from 2 million PBMCs kept at -80 C. As for the cDNA, it was generated by 5'RACE with 10-nucleotide random UMIs. MiXCR, run by TCRdb on the 5' RACE reads, gives a single entry per CDR3 protein. The repertoire holds 36,000 or so distinct CDR3 sequences, about 9.4% seen once, with about 7% in the top ten. This receptor was taken from a woman aged 25-40 years with HTLV-1-associated myelopathy (HAM/TSP). The sequencing sample was made of PBMCs. J is TRBJ1-5 and V is TRBV20-1, with 10 bases identical to TRBD1. CDR3 sequence: CSAMGQGLGQPQHF. Written as DNA, the CDR3 is TGCAGTGCGATGGGACAGGGGTTGGGCCAGCCCCAGCATTTT.